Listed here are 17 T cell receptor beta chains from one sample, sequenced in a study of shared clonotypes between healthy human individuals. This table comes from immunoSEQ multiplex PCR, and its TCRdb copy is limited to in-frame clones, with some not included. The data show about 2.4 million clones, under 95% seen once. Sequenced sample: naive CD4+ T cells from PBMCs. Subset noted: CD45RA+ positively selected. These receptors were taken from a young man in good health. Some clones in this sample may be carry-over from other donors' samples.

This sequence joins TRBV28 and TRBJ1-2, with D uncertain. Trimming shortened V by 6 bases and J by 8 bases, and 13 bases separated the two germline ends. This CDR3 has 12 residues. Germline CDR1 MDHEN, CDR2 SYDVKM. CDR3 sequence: CASSFLGAGYTF. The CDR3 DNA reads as TGTGCCAGCAGCTTCCTCGGAGCAGGCTACACCTTC.

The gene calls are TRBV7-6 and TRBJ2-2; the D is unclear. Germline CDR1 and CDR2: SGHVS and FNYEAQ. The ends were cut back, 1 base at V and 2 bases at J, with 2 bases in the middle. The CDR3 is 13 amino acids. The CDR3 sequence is CASSLDNTGELFF. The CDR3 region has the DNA TGTGCCAGCAGCTTAGACAACACCGGGGAGCTGTTTTTT.

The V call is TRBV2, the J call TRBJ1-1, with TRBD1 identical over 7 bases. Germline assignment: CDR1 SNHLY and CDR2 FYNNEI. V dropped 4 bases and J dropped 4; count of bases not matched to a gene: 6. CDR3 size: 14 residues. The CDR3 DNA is TGTGCCAGCAGTGGACAGGGTTTGACCACTGAAGCTTTCTTT. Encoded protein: CASSGQGLTTEAFF. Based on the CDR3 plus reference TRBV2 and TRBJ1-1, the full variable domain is EPEVTQTPSHQVTQMGQEVILRCVPISNHLYFYWYRQILGQKVEFLVSFYNNEISEKSEIFDDQFSVERPDGSNFTLKIRSTKLEDSAMYFCASSGQGLTTEAFFGQGTRLTVV.

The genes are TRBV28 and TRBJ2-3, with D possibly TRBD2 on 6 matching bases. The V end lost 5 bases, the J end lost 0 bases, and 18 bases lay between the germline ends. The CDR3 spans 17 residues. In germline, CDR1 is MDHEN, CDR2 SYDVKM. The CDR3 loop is CASSPPGLPTSTDTQYF. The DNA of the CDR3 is TGTGCCAGCAGTCCGCCGGGACTGCCGACTAGCACAGATACGCAGTATTTT.

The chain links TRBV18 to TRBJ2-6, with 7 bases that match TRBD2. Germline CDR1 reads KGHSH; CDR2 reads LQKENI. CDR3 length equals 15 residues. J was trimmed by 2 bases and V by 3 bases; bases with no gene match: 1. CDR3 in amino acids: CASSPAGAGANVLTF. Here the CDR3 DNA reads TGTGCCAGCTCACCTGCGGGGGCTGGGGCCAACGTCCTGACTTTC.

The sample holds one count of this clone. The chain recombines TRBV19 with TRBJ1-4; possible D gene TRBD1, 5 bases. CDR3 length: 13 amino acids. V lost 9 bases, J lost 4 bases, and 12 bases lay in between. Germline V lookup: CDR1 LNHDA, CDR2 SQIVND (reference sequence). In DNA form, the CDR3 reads TGTGCCAGCAGAGGGGTGAATAATGAAAAACTGTTTTTT. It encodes CASRGVNNEKLFF.

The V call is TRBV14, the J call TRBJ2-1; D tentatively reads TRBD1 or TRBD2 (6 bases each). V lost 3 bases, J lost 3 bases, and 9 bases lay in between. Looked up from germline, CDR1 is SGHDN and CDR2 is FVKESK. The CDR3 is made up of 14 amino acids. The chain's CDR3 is CASSHGGRYNEQFF. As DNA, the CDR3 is TGTGCCAGCAGCCACGGGGGCCGCTACAATGAGCAGTTCTTC.

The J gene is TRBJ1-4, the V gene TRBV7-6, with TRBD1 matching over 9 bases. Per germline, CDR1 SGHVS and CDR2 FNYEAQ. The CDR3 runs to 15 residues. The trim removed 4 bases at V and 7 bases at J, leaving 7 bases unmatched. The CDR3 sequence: CASSSRDRAGEKLFF. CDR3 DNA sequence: TGTGCCAGCAGCTCCCGGGACAGGGCGGGTGAAAAACTGTTTTTT.

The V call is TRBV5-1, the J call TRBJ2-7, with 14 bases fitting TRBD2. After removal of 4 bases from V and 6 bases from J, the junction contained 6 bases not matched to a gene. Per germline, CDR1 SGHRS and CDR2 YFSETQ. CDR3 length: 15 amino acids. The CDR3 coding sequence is TGCGCCAGCAGCCCGGGACTAGCGGGAGCACGCGAGCAGTACTTC. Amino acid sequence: CASSPGLAGAREQYF.

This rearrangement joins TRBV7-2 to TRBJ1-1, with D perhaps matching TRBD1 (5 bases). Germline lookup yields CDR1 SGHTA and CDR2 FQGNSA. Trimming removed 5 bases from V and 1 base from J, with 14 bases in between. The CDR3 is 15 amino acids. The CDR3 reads CASSRGPVGNTEAFF. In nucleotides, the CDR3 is TGTGCCAGCAGCAGGGGACCGGTGGGGAACACTGAAGCTTTCTTT. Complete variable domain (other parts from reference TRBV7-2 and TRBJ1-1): GAGVSQSPSNKVTEKGKDVELRCDPISGHTALYWYRQSLGQGLEFLIYFQGNSAPDKSGLPSDRFSAERTGGSVSTLTIQRTQQEDSAVYLCASSRGPVGNTEAFFGQGTRLTVV.

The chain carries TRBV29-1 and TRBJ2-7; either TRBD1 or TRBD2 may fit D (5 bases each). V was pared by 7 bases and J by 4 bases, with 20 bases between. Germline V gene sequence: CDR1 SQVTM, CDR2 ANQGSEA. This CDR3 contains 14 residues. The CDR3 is CSAAEGRPFYEQYF. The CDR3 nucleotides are TGCAGCGCAGCAGAGGGACGCCCTTTTTACGAGCAGTACTTC.

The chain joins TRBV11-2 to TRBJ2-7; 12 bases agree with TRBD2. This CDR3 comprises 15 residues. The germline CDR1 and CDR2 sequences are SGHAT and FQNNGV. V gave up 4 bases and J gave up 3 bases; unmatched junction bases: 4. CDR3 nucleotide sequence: TGTGCCAGCAGCTCCCTAGCGGGAGGGAGCTACGAGCAGTACTTC. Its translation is CASSSLAGGSYEQYF.

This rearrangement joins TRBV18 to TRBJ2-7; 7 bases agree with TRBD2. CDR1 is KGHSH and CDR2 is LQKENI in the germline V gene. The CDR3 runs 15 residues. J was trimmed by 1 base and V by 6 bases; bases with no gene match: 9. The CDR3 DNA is TGTGCCAGCTCGCCAACTACTAGCGCTTCCTACGAGCAGTACTTC. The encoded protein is CASSPTTSASYEQYF.

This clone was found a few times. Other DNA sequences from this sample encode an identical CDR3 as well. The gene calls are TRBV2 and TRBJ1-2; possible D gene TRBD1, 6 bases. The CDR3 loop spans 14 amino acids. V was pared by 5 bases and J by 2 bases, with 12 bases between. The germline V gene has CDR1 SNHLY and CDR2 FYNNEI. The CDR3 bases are TGTGCCAGCAGTCTCGACAGGACCAACTATGGCTACACCTTC. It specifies CASSLDRTNYGYTF.

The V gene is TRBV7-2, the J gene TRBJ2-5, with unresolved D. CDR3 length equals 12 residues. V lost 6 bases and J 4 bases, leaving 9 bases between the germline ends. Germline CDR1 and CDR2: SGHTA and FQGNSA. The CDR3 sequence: CASSLYLETQYF. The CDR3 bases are TGTGCCAGCAGTCTATACCTAGAGACCCAGTACTTC.

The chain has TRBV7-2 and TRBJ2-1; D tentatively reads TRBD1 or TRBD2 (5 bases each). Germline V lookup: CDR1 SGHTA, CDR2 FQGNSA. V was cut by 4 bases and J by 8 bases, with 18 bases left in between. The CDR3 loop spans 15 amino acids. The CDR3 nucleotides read TGTGCCAGCAGCTCCCAAACGGGGCTTGGCGATGAGCAGTTCTTC. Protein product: CASSSQTGLGDEQFF.

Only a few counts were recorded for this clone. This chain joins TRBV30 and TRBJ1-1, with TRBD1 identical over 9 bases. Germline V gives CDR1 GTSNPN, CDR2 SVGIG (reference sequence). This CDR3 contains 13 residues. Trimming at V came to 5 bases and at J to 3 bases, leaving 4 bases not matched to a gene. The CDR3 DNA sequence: TGTGCCTGGTCACAGGGGGCACACACTGAAGCTTTCTTT. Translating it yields CAWSQGAHTEAFF.